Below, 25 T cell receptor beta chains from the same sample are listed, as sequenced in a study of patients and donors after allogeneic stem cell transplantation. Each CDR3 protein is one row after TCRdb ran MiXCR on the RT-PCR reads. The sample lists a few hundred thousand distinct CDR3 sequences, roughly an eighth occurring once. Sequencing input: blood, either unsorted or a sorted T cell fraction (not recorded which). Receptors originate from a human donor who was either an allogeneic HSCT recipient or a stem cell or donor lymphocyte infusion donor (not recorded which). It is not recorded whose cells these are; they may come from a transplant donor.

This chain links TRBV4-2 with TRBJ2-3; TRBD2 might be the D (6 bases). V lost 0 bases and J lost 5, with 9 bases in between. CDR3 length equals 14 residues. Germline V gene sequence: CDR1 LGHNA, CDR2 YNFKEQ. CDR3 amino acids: CASSQDGREDTQYF. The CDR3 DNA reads TGTGCCAGCAGCCAAGATGGGCGGGAAGATACGCAGTATTTT.

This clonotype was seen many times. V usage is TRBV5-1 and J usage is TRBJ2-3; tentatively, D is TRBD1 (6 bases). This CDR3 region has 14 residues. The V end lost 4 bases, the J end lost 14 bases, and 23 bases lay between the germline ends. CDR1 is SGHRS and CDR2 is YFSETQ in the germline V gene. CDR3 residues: CASSPIETGTLLYF. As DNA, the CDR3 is TGCGCCAGCAGCCCCATCGAGACCGGGACACTGCTGTATTTT.

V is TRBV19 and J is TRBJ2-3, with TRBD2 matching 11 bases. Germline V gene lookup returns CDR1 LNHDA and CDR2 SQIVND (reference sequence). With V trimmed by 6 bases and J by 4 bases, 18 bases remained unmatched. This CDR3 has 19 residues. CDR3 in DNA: TGTGCCAGTAGCCCGAAGGGACTAGCGGCCCCCGGAACGCCAGATACGCAGTATTTT. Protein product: CASSPKGLAAPGTPDTQYF.

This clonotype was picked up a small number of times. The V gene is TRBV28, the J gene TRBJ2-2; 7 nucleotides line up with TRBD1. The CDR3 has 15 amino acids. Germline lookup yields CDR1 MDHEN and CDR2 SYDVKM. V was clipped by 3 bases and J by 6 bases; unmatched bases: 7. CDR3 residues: CASSFEIGGAGELFF. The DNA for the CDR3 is TGTGCCAGCAGTTTTGAGATAGGGGGCGCCGGGGAGCTGTTTTTT.

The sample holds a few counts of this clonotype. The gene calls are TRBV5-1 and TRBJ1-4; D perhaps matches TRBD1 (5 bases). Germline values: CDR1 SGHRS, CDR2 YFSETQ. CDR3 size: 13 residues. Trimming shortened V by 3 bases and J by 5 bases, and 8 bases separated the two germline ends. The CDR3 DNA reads TGCGCCAGCAGCTGGGGGGTAAATGAAAAACTGTTTTTT. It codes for CASSWGVNEKLFF.

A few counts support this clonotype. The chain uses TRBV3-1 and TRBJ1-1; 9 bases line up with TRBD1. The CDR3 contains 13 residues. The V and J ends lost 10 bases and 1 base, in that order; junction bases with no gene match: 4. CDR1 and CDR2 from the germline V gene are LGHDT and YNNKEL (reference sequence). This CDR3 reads CATSGQGNTEAFF. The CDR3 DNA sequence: TGTGCCACCTCGGGACAGGGGAACACTGAAGCTTTCTTT.

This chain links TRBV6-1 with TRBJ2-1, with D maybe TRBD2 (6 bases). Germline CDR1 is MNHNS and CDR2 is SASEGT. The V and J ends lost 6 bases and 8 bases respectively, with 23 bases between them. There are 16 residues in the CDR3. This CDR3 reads CASSSDRESGGDEQFF. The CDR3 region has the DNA TGTGCCAGCAGCTCCGATCGGGAGTCGGGCGGGGATGAGCAGTTCTTC.

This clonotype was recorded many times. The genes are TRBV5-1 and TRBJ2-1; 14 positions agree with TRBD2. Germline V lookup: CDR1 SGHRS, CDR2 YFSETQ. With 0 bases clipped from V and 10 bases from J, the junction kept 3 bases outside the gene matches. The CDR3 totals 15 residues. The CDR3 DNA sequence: TGCGCCAGCAGCTTGGGAGGGACTAGCGGGAGAGAGCAGTTCTTC. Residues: CASSLGGTSGREQFF.

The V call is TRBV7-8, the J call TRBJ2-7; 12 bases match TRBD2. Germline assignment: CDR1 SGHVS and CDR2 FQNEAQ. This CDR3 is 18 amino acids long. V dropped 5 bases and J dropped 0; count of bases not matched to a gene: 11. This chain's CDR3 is CASSPKLAGGTLSYEQYF. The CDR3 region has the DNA TGTGCCAGCAGCCCCAAACTAGCGGGGGGCACCCTCTCCTACGAGCAGTACTTC.

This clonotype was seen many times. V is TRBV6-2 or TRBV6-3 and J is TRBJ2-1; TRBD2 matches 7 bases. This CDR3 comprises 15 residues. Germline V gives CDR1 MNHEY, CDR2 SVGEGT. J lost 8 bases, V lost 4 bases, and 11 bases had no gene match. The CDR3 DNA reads TGTGCCAGCAGTTCGGGACTAAACAAGAAGGATGAGCAGTTCTTC. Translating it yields CASSSGLNKKDEQFF.

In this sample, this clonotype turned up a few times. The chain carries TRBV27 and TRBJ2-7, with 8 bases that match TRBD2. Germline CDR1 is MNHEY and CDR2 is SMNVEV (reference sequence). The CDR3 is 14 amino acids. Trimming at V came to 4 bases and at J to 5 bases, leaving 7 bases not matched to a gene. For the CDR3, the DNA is TGTGCCAGCAGTTCCCCGGGAGGGACAAACGAGCAGTACTTC. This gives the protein CASSSPGGTNEQYF.

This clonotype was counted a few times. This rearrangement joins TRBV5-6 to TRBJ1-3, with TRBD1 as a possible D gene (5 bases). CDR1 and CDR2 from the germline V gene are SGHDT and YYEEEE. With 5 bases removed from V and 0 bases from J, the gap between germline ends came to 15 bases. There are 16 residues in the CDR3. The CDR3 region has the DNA TGTGCCAGCAGTAGGGGACTTGGGGACTCTGGAAACACCATATATTTT. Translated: CASSRGLGDSGNTIYF.

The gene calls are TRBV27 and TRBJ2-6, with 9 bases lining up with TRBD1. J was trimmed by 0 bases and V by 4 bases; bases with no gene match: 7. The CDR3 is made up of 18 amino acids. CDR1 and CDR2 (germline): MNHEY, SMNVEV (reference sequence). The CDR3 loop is CASSSAGTGFSGANVLTF. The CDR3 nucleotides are TGTGCCAGCAGTTCAGCCGGGACAGGGTTCTCTGGGGCCAACGTCCTGACTTTC.

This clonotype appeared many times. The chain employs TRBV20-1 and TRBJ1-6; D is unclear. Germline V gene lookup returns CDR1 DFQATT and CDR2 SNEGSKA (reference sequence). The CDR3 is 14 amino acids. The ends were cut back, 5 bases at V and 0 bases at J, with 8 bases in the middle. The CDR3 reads CSARGYSYNSPLHF. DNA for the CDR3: TGCAGTGCTCGGGGATACTCCTATAATTCACCCCTCCACTTT.

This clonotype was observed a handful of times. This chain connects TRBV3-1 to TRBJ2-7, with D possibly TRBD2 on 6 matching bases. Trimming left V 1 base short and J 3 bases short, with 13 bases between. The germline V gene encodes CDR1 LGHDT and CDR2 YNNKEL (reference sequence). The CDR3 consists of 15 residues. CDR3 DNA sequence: TGTGCCAGCAGCCAAGTAACGGGAGTAGGCTACGAGCAGTACTTC. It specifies CASSQVTGVGYEQYF.

The CDR3 is CASSLAGGMNTQYF. For the CDR3, the DNA is TGCGCCAGCAGCTTGGCAGGGGGCATGAATACGCAGTATTTT. The chain carries TRBV5-1 and TRBJ2-3; 8 positions match TRBD1. The CDR3 has 14 residues. CDR1 is SGHRS, CDR2 YFSETQ, per germline. The J segment lost 7 bases and the V segment lost 0 bases, leaving 4 bases of the junction unmatched.

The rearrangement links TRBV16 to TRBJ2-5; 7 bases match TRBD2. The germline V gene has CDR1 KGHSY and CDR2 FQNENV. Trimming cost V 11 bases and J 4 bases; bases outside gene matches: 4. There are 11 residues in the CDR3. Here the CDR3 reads CASGGRETQYF. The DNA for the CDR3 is TGTGCCTCGGGAGGTCGAGAGACCCAGTACTTC.

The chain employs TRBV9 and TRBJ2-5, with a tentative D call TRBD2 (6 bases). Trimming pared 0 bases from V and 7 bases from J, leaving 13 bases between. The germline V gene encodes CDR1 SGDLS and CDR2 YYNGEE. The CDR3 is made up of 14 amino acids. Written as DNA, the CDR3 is TGTGCCAGCAGCGTAGAACCGGGGGTGGCGACCCAGTACTTC. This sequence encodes CASSVEPGVATQYF.

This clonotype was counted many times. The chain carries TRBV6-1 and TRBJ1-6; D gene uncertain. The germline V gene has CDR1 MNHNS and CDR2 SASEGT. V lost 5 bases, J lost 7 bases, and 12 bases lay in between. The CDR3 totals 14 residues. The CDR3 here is CASSRGRLNSPLHF. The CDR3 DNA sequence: TGTGCCAGCAGTCGAGGACGATTAAATTCACCCCTCCACTTT.

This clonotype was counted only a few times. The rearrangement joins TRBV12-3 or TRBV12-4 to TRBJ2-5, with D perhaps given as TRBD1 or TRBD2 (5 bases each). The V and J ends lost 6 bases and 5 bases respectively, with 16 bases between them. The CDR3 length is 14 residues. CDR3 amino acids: CASSPGAGQETQYF. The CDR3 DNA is TGTGCCAGCAGCCCCGGGGCAGGGCAGGAGACCCAGTACTTC.

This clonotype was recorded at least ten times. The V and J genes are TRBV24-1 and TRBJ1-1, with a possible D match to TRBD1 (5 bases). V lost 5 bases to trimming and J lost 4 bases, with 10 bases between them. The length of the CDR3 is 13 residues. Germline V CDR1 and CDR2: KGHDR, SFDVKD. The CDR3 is CATSARVGTEAFF. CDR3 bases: TGTGCCACCAGTGCCAGGGTTGGCACTGAAGCTTTCTTT.

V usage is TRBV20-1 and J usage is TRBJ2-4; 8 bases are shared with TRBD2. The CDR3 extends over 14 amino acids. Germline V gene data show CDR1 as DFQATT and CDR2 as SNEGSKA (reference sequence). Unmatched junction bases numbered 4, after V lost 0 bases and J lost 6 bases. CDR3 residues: CSARDLGLGNIQYF. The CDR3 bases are TGCAGTGCTAGAGACCTGGGACTAGGAAACATTCAGTACTTC.

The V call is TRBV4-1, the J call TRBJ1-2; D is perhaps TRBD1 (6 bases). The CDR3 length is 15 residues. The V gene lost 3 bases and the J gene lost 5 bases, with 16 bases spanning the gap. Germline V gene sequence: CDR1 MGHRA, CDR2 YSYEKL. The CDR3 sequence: CASSQVGGATYGYTF. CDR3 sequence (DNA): TGCGCCAGCAGCCAGGTGGGGGGGGCAACGTATGGCTACACCTTC.

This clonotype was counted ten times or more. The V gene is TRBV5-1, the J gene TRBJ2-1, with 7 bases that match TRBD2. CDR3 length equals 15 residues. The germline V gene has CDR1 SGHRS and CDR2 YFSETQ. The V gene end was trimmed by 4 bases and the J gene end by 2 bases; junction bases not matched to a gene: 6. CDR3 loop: CASSPREDPYNEQFF. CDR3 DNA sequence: TGCGCCAGCAGCCCTCGGGAGGACCCCTACAATGAGCAGTTCTTC.

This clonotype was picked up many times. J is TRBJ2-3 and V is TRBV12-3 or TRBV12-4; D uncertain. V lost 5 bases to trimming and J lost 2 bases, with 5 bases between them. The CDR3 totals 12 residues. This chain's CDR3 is CASSGLTDTQYF. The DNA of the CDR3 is TGTGCCAGCAGTGGGCTCACAGATACGCAGTATTTT.